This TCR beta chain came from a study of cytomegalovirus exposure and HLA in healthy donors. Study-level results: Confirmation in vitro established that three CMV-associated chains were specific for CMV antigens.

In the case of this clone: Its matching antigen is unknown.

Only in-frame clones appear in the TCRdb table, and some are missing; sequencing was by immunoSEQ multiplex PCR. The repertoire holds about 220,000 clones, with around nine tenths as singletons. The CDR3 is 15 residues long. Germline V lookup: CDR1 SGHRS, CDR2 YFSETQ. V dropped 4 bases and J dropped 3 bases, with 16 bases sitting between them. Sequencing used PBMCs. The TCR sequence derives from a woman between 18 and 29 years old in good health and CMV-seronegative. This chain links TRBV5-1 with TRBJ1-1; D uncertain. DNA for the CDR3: TGCGCCAGCAGCGGGGAGGTTAGCGCAGACACTGAAGCTTTCTTT. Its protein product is CASSGEVSADTEAFF.